These T cell receptor beta chains were read from a single sample in a study of T cell responses to AZD1222 COVID-19 vaccine. The repertoire was sequenced with immunoSEQ multiplex PCR; TCRdb's copy has only in-frame clones and lacks some. Of 100,000 to 150,000 clones listed, around 84% were seen once; the top ten hold around 12%. Specimen: peripheral blood, collected on day 0 of AZD1222 vaccination. The receptor source for this set is an adult in good health. The CDR3 runs from the conserved cysteine through the conserved F or W. A D gene is named only where the DNA matches it firmly. Size is omitted from some rows. Given values are once, few, many or a class for expanded clones.

clone size	V gene	J gene	D gene	CDR3 DNA	CDR3 protein
NA	TRBV7-2	TRBJ2-3	NA	TGTGCCAGCAGCCTTGGACTCGCTGCAGATACGCAGTATTTT	CASSLGLAADTQYF
NA	TRBV2	TRBJ1-6	TRBD1	TGTGCCAGCCTCGGACAGGGGAGGAACTCACCCCTCCACTTT	CASLGQGRNSPLHF
NA	TRBV7-9	TRBJ2-3	NA	TGTGCCAGCAGCTTCGACACAGATACGCAGTATTTT	CASSFDTDTQYF
NA	TRBV27	TRBJ2-1	TRBD1	TGTGCCAGCAGCCAGGGACAGGGAGGTTGGGATGAGCAGTTCTTC	CASSQGQGGWDEQFF
few	TRBV2	TRBJ2-1	NA	TGTGCCAGCAGTTATATGGCCCGCAATGAGCAGTTCTTC	CASSYMARNEQFF
NA	TRBV6-8	TRBJ1-5	NA	TGTGCCAGCAGTTACTCGGGGCCCCAGCATTTT	CASSYSGPQHF
NA	TRBV6-6	TRBJ2-5	TRBD1	TGTGCCAGCAGTTACACAGGGGGAGAGACCCAGTACTTC	CASSYTGGETQYF
NA	TRBV27	TRBJ2-7	NA	TGTGCCAGCAGCCTATACCGGACAGTCTACGAGCAGTACTTC	CASSLYRTVYEQYF
NA	TRBV2	TRBJ2-7	NA	TGTGCCAGCAGGGGCCCGGGAGTGGACGAGCAGTACTTC	CASRGPGVDEQYF
once	TRBV3-1/TRBV3-2	TRBJ2-2	NA	TGTGCCAGCAGCCCAGATCGCTTTCGAGGGGCGGGGAACACCGGGGAGCTGTTTTTT	CASSPDRFRGAGNTGELFF
NA	TRBV24-1	TRBJ2-7	NA	TGTGCCACCAGTGTGGGGGACGAGCAGTACTTC	CATSVGDEQYF
NA	TRBV3-1/TRBV3-2	TRBJ2-1	NA	TGTGCCAGCAGCCAAGAGTACGGGAGCCAGGGTGAGCAGTTCTTC	CASSQEYGSQGEQFF
NA	TRBV19	TRBJ1-3	NA	TGTGCCAGTAGTGGGTTCTCTGGAAACACCATATATTTT	CASSGFSGNTIYF
NA	TRBV7-8	TRBJ1-1	NA	TGTGCCAGCAGCTTATCGGGAGGAGGCACTGAAGCTTTCTTT	CASSLSGGGTEAFF
NA	TRBV6-1	TRBJ1-5	NA	TGTGCCAGCAGTGAGCAGGGGTATCAGCCCCAGCATTTT	CASSEQGYQPQHF
NA	TRBV28	TRBJ2-1	TRBD2	TGTGCCACACAATTAGGGACTAGCGGGAGGGCAGAGCAGTTCTTC	CATQLGTSGRAEQFF
NA	TRBV30	TRBJ1-5	NA	TGTGCCTGGAGTAAGCGGGGGACCAACGATCAGCCCCAGCATTTT	CAWSKRGTNDQPQHF
NA	TRBV10-2	TRBJ2-5	TRBD2	TGCGCCAGCGGAAAAGGCCTATTCCTCATGACTAGCGGGAGGGAACAGACCCAGTACTTC	CASGKGLFLMTSGREQTQYF
NA	TRBV27	TRBJ2-4	TRBD1	TGTGCCAGCAGTTTATTAGGGACAGGGGGCCCCGAGGACATTCAGTACTTC	CASSLLGTGGPEDIQYF
NA	TRBV18	TRBJ2-2	NA	TGTGCCAGCTCAGCACTAGACCCCCTGGAAACCGGGGAGCTGTTTTTT	CASSALDPLETGELFF
NA	TRBV28	TRBJ1-5	NA	TGTGCCAGCAGTTTTTGGGAGGATGGCAATCAGCCCCAGCATTTT	CASSFWEDGNQPQHF
NA	TRBV7-3	TRBJ2-2	TRBD2	TGTGCCAGCAGCCCAAGGGGGACTAGCGGAAACACCGGGGAGCTGTTTTTT	CASSPRGTSGNTGELFF
NA	TRBV6-6	TRBJ1-2	NA	TGTGCCAGCCACAATACCGGCGGCTACACCTTC	CASHNTGGYTF
NA	TRBV29-1	TRBJ1-2	NA	TGCAGCGTGCCGATCTTGTGGCATGGCTACACCTTC	CSVPILWHGYTF
NA	TRBV5-5	TRBJ2-1	NA	TGTGCCAGCAGCCGGACCGGAGACTCCTACAATGAGCAGTTCTTC	CASSRTGDSYNEQFF
NA	TRBV2	TRBJ2-2	TRBD2	TGTGCCAGCAGTGAATTTGCGGGGGGGTACACCGGGGAGCTGTTTTTT	CASSEFAGGYTGELFF
NA	TRBV27	TRBJ2-1	NA	TGTGCCAGCAGTTTAATCAGTACTTTTACAGGTAACAATGAGCAGTTCTTC	CASSLISTFTGNNEQFF
NA	TRBV9	TRBJ2-3	NA	TGTGCCAGCAGCACTTTCACAGATACGCAGTATTTT	CASSTFTDTQYF
NA	TRBV6-1	TRBJ1-6	NA	TGTGCCAGCAGTGAAAGGGGTTTACGATCACCCCTCCACTTT	CASSERGLRSPLHF
NA	TRBV3-1/TRBV3-2	TRBJ1-2	NA	TGTGCCAGCAGCCAAGTAAGCACCATCTATGGCTACACCTTC	CASSQVSTIYGYTF
NA	TRBV7-9	TRBJ1-1	NA	TGTGCCAGCAGCTTTGGGCGGGGGCAGGGTGAGGCTTTCTTT	CASSFGRGQGEAFF
NA	TRBV7-2	TRBJ2-7	TRBD1	TGTGCCAGCAGCCATCGGGACAGTTACTACGAGCAGTACTTC	CASSHRDSYYEQYF
few	TRBV24-1	TRBJ2-1	TRBD2	TGTGCCACCAGTGTCCAAGCGGGGGCCTACAATGAGCAGTTCTTC	CATSVQAGAYNEQFF
NA	TRBV9	TRBJ2-3	NA	TGTGCCAGCAGCGTAGATACTACACGCACGTATACGCAGTATTTT	CASSVDTTRTYTQYF
NA	TRBV18	TRBJ1-2	NA	TGTGCCAGCTCACAGGGAGCAAATCTGAACTATGGCTACACCTTC	CASSQGANLNYGYTF
once	TRBV7-9	TRBJ2-3	TRBD2	TGTGCCAGCAGCCTAGCGGGAGGACCCCCCGATACGCAGTATTTT	CASSLAGGPPDTQYF